A selection of T cell receptor beta chains follows, all from one sample in a study of cytomegalovirus exposure and HLA in healthy donors. Sequencing was performed with immunoSEQ multiplex PCR; in TCRdb, only in-frame clones are kept and a portion is missing. The sample carries about 130,000 clones, 17% recorded once. Sequencing used PBMCs. Receptor source: a female donor in good health and CMV-seropositive. CDR3s include the opening cysteine and the closing phenylalanine or tryptophan. Fields, in order: CDR3 length, D gene, V gene, clone size, J gene, CDR3 DNA, CDR3 protein. D genes are given only for firm matches. Clone size is not always given. Where it is, it says once, few, many or a class for expanded clones.

17,TRBD2,TRBV7-9,.,TRBJ2-5,TGTGCCAGCAGCTGGGGTCAGGCGGGAGGGCCGGGAGAGACCCAGTACTTC,CASSWGQAGGPGETQYF
11,.,TRBV30,.,TRBJ2-3,TGTGCCTGGAGTCCTTCAGATAAGCAGTATTTT,CAWSPSDKQYF
15,TRBD2,TRBV5-1,.,TRBJ2-3,TGCGCCAGCAGCAGGACTAGCGGGATCGCAGATACGCAGTATTTT,CASSRTSGIADTQYF
16,.,TRBV11-2,.,TRBJ2-5,TGTGCCAGCAGCTTAGTGGGGGAGGTAGGCCAAGAGACCCAGTACTTC,CASSLVGEVGQETQYF
16,.,TRBV6-1,few,TRBJ2-3,TGTGCCAGCAGTGAACCCAGGGGGGCTAGCGGGCTTACGCAGTATTTT,CASSEPRGASGLTQYF
13,TRBD1,TRBV6-5,.,TRBJ1-2,TGTGCCAGCAGTTGGACAGGGGTTGGCGGCTACACCTTC,CASSWTGVGGYTF
15,TRBD1,TRBV28,once,TRBJ2-7,TGTGCCAGCAGGGCAGGGACAGGCTCTTCCTACGAGCAGTACTTC,CASRAGTGSSYEQYF
14,TRBD1,TRBV5-4,.,TRBJ2-3,TGTGCCAGCAGCTTACAGGGGTACACAGATACGCAGTATTTT,CASSLQGYTDTQYF
15,.,TRBV5-6,few,TRBJ1-6,TGTGCCAGCAGCTTCCGCAGAGGGTCTAATTCACCCCTCCACTTT,CASSFRRGSNSPLHF
14,TRBD1,TRBV30,few,TRBJ2-7,TGTGCCTGGAGAACCCGGGACAGCTCCTACGAGCAGTACTTC,CAWRTRDSSYEQYF
15,TRBD1,TRBV25-1,.,TRBJ2-2,TGTGCCAGCAGTGTAGGACAGGGGGACACCGGGGAGCTGTTTTTT,CASSVGQGDTGELFF
14,.,TRBV6-5,.,TRBJ2-5,TGTGCCAGCAGTTACTTGGGGCTCTATGGGACCCAGTACTTC,CASSYLGLYGTQYF
14,TRBD1,TRBV29-1,few,TRBJ2-5,TGCAGCGTTGGGGACAGGGGTGGCGCAGGGACCCAGTACTTC,CSVGDRGGAGTQYF
14,.,TRBV10-3,few,TRBJ2-7,TGTGCCATCAATAACCGGGACACCGCCTACGAGCAGTACTTC,CAINNRDTAYEQYF
12,.,TRBV4-1,.,TRBJ1-4,TGCGCCAGCAGCCAAGTTGGCAGTCCACTGTTTTTT,CASSQVGSPLFF
18,.,TRBV4-3,once,TRBJ2-7,TGCGCCAGCAGCCAAGAGGGCCGGAGACAGGATAGGAGTTACGAGCAGTACTTC,CASSQEGRRQDRSYEQYF
16,.,TRBV14,.,TRBJ1-4,TGTGCCAGCAGCCAAGATCAGGGATGGACTAATGAAAAACTGTTTTTT,CASSQDQGWTNEKLFF
12,.,TRBV28,few,TRBJ2-5,TGTGCCAGCAGTTTCGGAGGGGGCCTCTGGTACTTC,CASSFGGGLWYF
15,.,TRBV6-1,.,TRBJ2-3,TGTGCCAGCAGGGGAGACCCCCCTAGCACAGATACGCAGTATTTT,CASRGDPPSTDTQYF
12,.,TRBV4-1,few,TRBJ1-1,TGCGCCAGCAGCCAAGTCTCTACTGAAGCTTTCTTT,CASSQVSTEAFF
18,TRBD2,TRBV28,.,TRBJ2-5,TGTGCCAGCAGTTTACCCAAGCTGGCATGGACTAGACAAGAGACCCAGTACTTC,CASSLPKLAWTRQETQYF
15,TRBD2,TRBV2,.,TRBJ2-3,TGTGCCAGCATCATGCGGGGGGTTCCGGGAGATACGCAGTATTTT,CASIMRGVPGDTQYF
21,.,TRBV27,.,TRBJ2-4,TGTGCCAGCAGTTTACTCGGGGCAGGCATCAGTGGCGGGATGACCAAAAACATTCAGTACTTC,CASSLLGAGISGGMTKNIQYF
14,TRBD1,TRBV19,.,TRBJ2-5,TGTGCCAGTAGCGCAAATAAAGGACAGGGGACCCAGTACTTC,CASSANKGQGTQYF
14,.,TRBV19,few,TRBJ2-3,TGTGCCAGTAGTATAGAAGGACAGACAGATACGCAGTATTTT,CASSIEGQTDTQYF
15,TRBD2,TRBV4-3,few,TRBJ2-2,TGCGCCAGCAGCCATCTAGCGGGAGGGATCGGGGAGCTGTTTTTT,CASSHLAGGIGELFF
15,.,TRBV6-5,.,TRBJ1-2,TGTGCCAGCAGCTACCAGGACTCGACTTTCTATGGCTACACCTTC,CASSYQDSTFYGYTF
19,TRBD1,TRBV19,few,TRBJ1-6,TGTGCCAGTAGTATACTTTCCGGGACAGGGGGCCCAGATAATTCACCCCTCCACTTT,CASSILSGTGGPDNSPLHF
15,TRBD1,TRBV5-1,few,TRBJ2-2,TGCGCCAGCAGCACCGGGACAGGGGTGACCGGGGAGCTGTTTTTT,CASSTGTGVTGELFF
13,.,TRBV29-1,.,TRBJ1-2,TGCAGCGTTACATGGCTAGGGGTGGATGGCTACACCTTC,CSVTWLGVDGYTF
15,.,TRBV2,.,TRBJ1-2,TGTGCCAGCAGCGCTACCCCCGGGACATTTTATGGCTACACCTTC,CASSATPGTFYGYTF
14,TRBD1,TRBV10-3,.,TRBJ1-6,TGTGCCACCGGAAAGGGACAGGGTGATTCACCCCTCCACTTT,CATGKGQGDSPLHF
14,TRBD1,TRBV5-3,few,TRBJ1-6,TGTGCCAGAAGCCTGACAGGGGTTAATTCACCCCTCCACTTT,CARSLTGVNSPLHF
15,.,TRBV7-8,.,TRBJ1-1,TGTGCCAGCAGCTTAGAGATCCGAGGTGACACTGAAGCTTTCTTT,CASSLEIRGDTEAFF
11,TRBD1,TRBV20-1,few,TRBJ1-2,TGCAGTGCTAGAGTTAGGGACAGGGGAATCTTC,CSARVRDRGIF
16,.,TRBV4-2,.,TRBJ1-1,TGTGCCAGCAGCCAAGATTGGCTCATAACGTTCGCTGAAGCTTTCTTT,CASSQDWLITFAEAFF
13,.,TRBV5-6,.,TRBJ1-2,TGTGCCAGCAGCTTGACAGAGAACTATGGCTACACCTTC,CASSLTENYGYTF
13,.,TRBV5-1,few,TRBJ1-2,TGCGCCAGCAGCTTGACTCCGCCGAATGGCTACACCTTC,CASSLTPPNGYTF
15,TRBD1,TRBV4-3,.,TRBJ1-4,TGCGCCAGCAGCCCGGGACAGGGTATGAATGAAAAACTGTTTTTT,CASSPGQGMNEKLFF
13,TRBD1,TRBV6-1,.,TRBJ1-2,TGTGCCAGCACCCATCCGGGGACAGATGGCTACACCTTC,CASTHPGTDGYTF
17,.,TRBV9,.,TRBJ2-3,TGTGCCAGCAGCGGGCCGGGACGACAGGAAATCCGGGATACGCAGTATTTT,CASSGPGRQEIRDTQYF
14,TRBD1,TRBV7-9,once,TRBJ1-2,TGTGCCAGCAGCTCTGTTGGAGGGGGCGGCGGCTACACCTTC,CASSSVGGGGGYTF
11,TRBD2,TRBV30,few,TRBJ2-7,TGTGCCTGGGGGCCGGGGGGAACCCCCAAGTTC,CAWGPGGTPKF
14,.,TRBV5-6,few,TRBJ1-1,TGTGCCAGCAGCTTGGGTCTTCGCGACACTGAAGCTTTCTTT,CASSLGLRDTEAFF
13,TRBD1,TRBV25-1,.,TRBJ1-4,TGTGCCAGCAGACGACAGGGAAATGAAAAACTGTTTTTT,CASRRQGNEKLFF